This T cell receptor (beta chain) was retrieved from a study of blood T cell repertoires in COVID-19. At the level of the study: Samples taken during acute and convalescent COVID-19 were collected in the United States, Italy and Spain. PBMCs, B-cell-depleted T cells, or T cells were the source of the cDNA or gDNA that made up the material.

This CDR3 is 13 amino acids long. V was shortened by 3 bases and J by 2 bases, with 4 bases between the two germline ends. As handled by the study authors: The assay estimated nucleated cells by amplifying reference gene primers. Libraries were prepared by immunoSEQ multiplex PCR; TCRdb keeps only in-frame clonotypes and omits some of them. V and J calls and clone size follow that table, whereas D and trimming were derived from the DNA. The top ten hold about 2% of the sample, which has roughly 55,000 clones, over 80% seen once. The sequencing input was peripheral blood. The sequence was obtained from a woman in her sixties or seventies with acute or convalescent COVID-19. The chain is built from TRBV12-3 or TRBV12-4 and TRBJ1-4; D not certain. The CDR3 loop is CASSLSTNEKLFF. CDR3 coding DNA: TGTGCCAGCAGTTTGAGTACTAATGAAAAACTGTTTTTT.